This passage covers 8 T cell receptor beta chains from one sample sequenced in a study of blood T cell repertoires in COVID-19. The data were produced by immunoSEQ multiplex PCR, yet TCRdb's version contains in-frame clones alone and is incomplete. In the table there are some 270,000 clones, about 85% of which are singletons. The sequenced sample consisted of peripheral blood. Every receptor here comes from a human donor with COVID-19, enrolled during active disease. The donor label of this sample is uncertain.

The chain has TRBV7-2 and TRBJ1-4; D is perhaps TRBD1 (5 bases). The length of the CDR3 is 14 residues. Trimming took 0 bases from V and 8 from J, leaving 10 bases between them. Germline V gene data show CDR1 as SGHTA and CDR2 as FQGNSA. The CDR3 reads CASSLAGVREKLFF. DNA of the CDR3: TGTGCCAGCAGCTTAGCAGGGGTTAGGGAAAAACTGTTTTTT.

The CDR3 DNA follows: TGTGCCAGCGAGTTCGGGGATTCACCCCTCCACTTT. Translation gives CASEFGDSPLHF. The chain couples TRBV6-5 to TRBJ1-6; D gene uncertain. Per germline, CDR1 MNHEY and CDR2 SVGAGI. Trimming pared 8 bases from V and 8 bases from J, leaving 10 bases between. This CDR3 comprises 12 residues.

The chain joins TRBV6-5 to TRBJ2-7; D may be TRBD1 (6 bases). Trimming left V 7 bases short and J 3 bases short, with 13 bases between. CDR1 and CDR2 from the germline V gene are MNHEY and SVGAGI. This CDR3 is 13 amino acids long. The CDR3 bases are TGTGCCAGCATAAACCCAGGGGACTACGAGCAGTACTTC. Its protein is CASINPGDYEQYF.

This clone was observed a few times. The rearrangement joins TRBV12-5 to TRBJ1-5; the D is unclear. Trimming left V 2 bases short and J 8 bases short, with 7 bases between. This CDR3 is 12 amino acids long. Germline lookup yields CDR1 LGHNT and CDR2 FRNRAP. As DNA, the CDR3 is TGTGCTAGTGGTTTGACCCGGGAGCCCCAGCATTTT. Its protein product is CASGLTREPQHF. Full variable domain (rest looked up from reference TRBV12-5 and TRBJ1-5): DARVTQTPRHKVTEMGQEVTMRCQPILGHNTVFWYRQTMMQGLELLAYFRNRAPLDDSGMPKDRFSAEMPDATLATLKIQPSEPRDSAVYFCASGLTREPQHFGDGTRLSIL.

The rearrangement joins TRBV6-2 or TRBV6-3 to TRBJ2-3; weak D call: TRBD2 (5 bases). Germline CDR1 MNHEY, CDR2 SVGEGT. The CDR3 runs 18 residues. V was shortened by 5 bases and J by 0 bases, with 21 bases between the two germline ends. The CDR3 DNA is TGTGCCAGCAGTCCGACTATTTCGAACGGCCTTAGCACAGATACGCAGTATTTT. It specifies CASSPTISNGLSTDTQYF.

J is TRBJ1-2 and V is TRBV6-1, with D uncertain. Germline loops: CDR1 MNHNS, CDR2 SASEGT. Trimming pared 1 base from V and 4 bases from J, leaving 4 bases between. The CDR3 contains 12 residues. This CDR3 reads CASSEGVYGYTF. DNA of the CDR3: TGTGCCAGCAGTGAAGGAGTCTATGGCTACACCTTC.

The V call is TRBV16, the J call TRBJ2-1; a weak D match, TRBD2 (6 bases). The germline V and J ends were trimmed by 5 bases and 15 bases, with 14 bases remaining between them. From germline, CDR1 is KGHSY and CDR2 FQNENV. This CDR3 has 11 amino acids. The CDR3 here is CASSSSVWWFF. DNA of the CDR3: TGTGCCAGCAGCTCTAGCGTCTGGTGGTTCTTC.

The chain uses TRBV10-3 and TRBJ1-2, with TRBD1 matching 7 bases. This CDR3 comprises 15 residues. Germline V gene data show CDR1 as ENHRY and CDR2 as SYGVKD. With 3 bases clipped from V and 4 bases from J, the junction kept 8 bases outside the gene matches. Here the CDR3 reads CAISDKEGAGYGYTF. CDR3 sequence (DNA): TGTGCCATCAGTGATAAAGAGGGGGCCGGCTATGGCTACACCTTC.